This T cell receptor (beta chain) derives from a study of shared clonotypes between healthy human individuals. Study-level results: Richness estimates generally favored naive over memory subsets.

V shed 2 bases and J shed 3 bases, with 7 bases lying between them. The CDR3 runs 13 residues. The germline V gene encodes CDR1 SNHLY and CDR2 FYNNEI. Here immunoSEQ multiplex PCR was the method, and the copy in TCRdb shows in-frame clones only, minus some. The data hold a few million clones, with over 85% observed a single time. In regard to this clone: What it binds is not known.

The chain links TRBV2 to TRBJ1-1; the D is unclear. This TCR came from a young man in good health. Some clones in this sample may be carry-over from other donors' samples. The sequencing sample was made of naive CD4+ T cells from PBMCs. Specified subset: CD45RA+ positively selected. The CDR3 sequence is CASSERVYTEAFF. The CDR3 region has the DNA TGTGCCAGCAGTGAACGGGTGTACACTGAAGCTTTCTTT.